Presented here are 32 T cell receptor beta chains from one specimen sequenced in a study of shared clonotypes between healthy human individuals (dated by TCRdb to 2020 to 2022). The library was obtained by the immunoSEQ multiplex PCR assay. Held by TCRdb, this immuneACCESS table contains in-frame sequences only and omits some clones. Under half of the omission traces to an unresolved V gene where checked; the cause of the rest is unknown. The sample data list approximately 500,000 clones, and approximately 95% of these were observed just once. The leading ten clones occupy about 0.064% of the sample. The sequencing input was naive CD4+ T cells sorted from blood. The cell subset or site label here, explained by the study, means: CD45RA+ positively selected. Receptor source: a young woman in good health.

This sequence joins TRBV29-1 and TRBJ1-5; unclear D gene. The CDR3 consists of 13 residues. V lost 4 bases and J lost 0, with 7 bases in between. Germline V gene lookup returns CDR1 SQVTM and CDR2 ANQGSEA. The CDR3 loop reads CSVARDSNQPQHF. The CDR3 DNA reads TGCAGCGTTGCACGGGATAGCAATCAGCCCCAGCATTTT.

The chain carries TRBV6-5 and TRBJ2-3; 7 nucleotides line up with TRBD1. The CDR3 is 14 amino acids. J lost 2 bases, V lost 7 bases, and 6 bases had no gene match. Germline CDR1 and CDR2: MNHEY and SVGAGI. The CDR3 DNA reads as TGTGCCAGCAAACGACAGGGCTACACAGATACGCAGTATTTT. It specifies CASKRQGYTDTQYF.

On this clone itself: The same CDR3 arises from other DNA sequences in this sample as well. The chain is built from TRBV5-1 and TRBJ2-2, with 10 bases that match TRBD2. Germline assignment: CDR1 SGHRS and CDR2 YFSETQ. V lost 0 bases, J lost 7 bases, and 3 bases stayed unmatched. This CDR3 is 15 amino acids long. As DNA, the CDR3 is TGCGCCAGCAGCTTGGGTCCTAGCGGGAGCGGGGAGCTGTTTTTT. As protein: CASSLGPSGSGELFF.

The CDR3 coding sequence is TGCGCCAGCAGTCAAAGAGTGTGGGACAGGAAAGAGACCCAGTACTTC. It is translated as CASSQRVWDRKETQYF. V gene TRBV23-1 combines with J gene TRBJ2-5; the match to TRBD1 covers 8 bases. TRBV23-1 is placed among ORFs of uncertain function. The CDR3 is 16 residues long. The V and J ends lost 2 bases and 3 bases, in that order; junction bases with no gene match: 8.

The chain uses TRBV19 and TRBJ2-1; TRBD2 is a possible D gene (5 bases). Germline V CDR1 and CDR2: LNHDA, SQIVND (reference sequence). CDR3 length: 14 amino acids. The V end was cut by 7 bases, the J end by 7 bases, with 17 bases between. The DNA of the CDR3 is TGTGCCAGTACGAGGGCCTCCACGGGAAATGAGCAGTTCTTC. Translating gives CASTRASTGNEQFF.

The chain employs TRBV5-1 and TRBJ1-1; D gene unclear. The CDR3 loop spans 13 amino acids. Germline V gene lookup returns CDR1 SGHRS and CDR2 YFSETQ. Trimming shortened V by 2 bases and J by 3 bases, and 8 bases separated the two germline ends. In DNA form, the CDR3 reads TGCGCCAGCAGCTTCAAGCAAGACACTGAAGCTTTCTTT. Protein sequence: CASSFKQDTEAFF.

This clone came up once. This sequence joins TRBV7-2 and TRBJ1-6; 9 nucleotides align to TRBD1. V trimming: 0 bases; J trimming: 2 bases; junction bases outside the gene matches: 8. CDR3 length: 19 amino acids. CDR1 SGHTA and CDR2 FQGNSA come from the germline V gene. CDR3 in amino acids: CASSLAYLDRGPYNSPLHF. The DNA of the CDR3 is TGTGCCAGCAGCTTAGCTTACCTGGACAGGGGCCCCTATAATTCACCCCTCCACTTT.

The chain links TRBV28 to TRBJ2-3; 7 bases align to TRBD2. The ends lost 2 bases at V and 6 bases at J; junction bases unmatched: 14. The CDR3 sequence is 17 residues long. In germline, CDR1 is MDHEN, CDR2 SYDVKM. CDR3 nucleotide sequence: TGTGCCAGCAGTTTAGGGGGTGGCGGGAGTACGGGGGATACGCAGTATTTT. Its translation: CASSLGGGGSTGDTQYF.

The chain is built from TRBV4-1 and TRBJ2-7; 8 nucleotides agree with TRBD2. The J segment lost 3 bases and the V segment lost 2 bases, leaving 3 bases of the junction unmatched. Germline V lookup: CDR1 MGHRA, CDR2 YSYEKL. This CDR3 has 14 residues. The CDR3 DNA reads as TGCGCCAGCAGCCAACTGAGCGGGAGCTACGAGCAGTACTTC. Amino acids: CASSQLSGSYEQYF.

The chain combines TRBV27 with TRBJ2-3, with 8 bases aligning to TRBD2. The CDR3 has 14 amino acids. The V segment lost 6 bases and the J segment 6 bases; nucleotides outside the gene matches: 8. Germline V gene data show CDR1 as MNHEY and CDR2 as SMNVEV (reference sequence). Here the CDR3 DNA reads TGTGCCAGCAGGCGACTAGCGATAGGGGATACGCAGTATTTT. Translation: CASRRLAIGDTQYF.

This sequence joins TRBV14 and TRBJ2-3; TRBD2 matches 9 bases. The CDR3 runs to 13 residues. J was trimmed by 6 bases and V by 6 bases; bases with no gene match: 4. Germline V lookup: CDR1 SGHDN, CDR2 FVKESK. CDR3 DNA: TGTGCCAGCAGGCAGAGCGGGAGGGATACGCAGTATTTT. It encodes CASRQSGRDTQYF. The entire variable domain, with the rest obtained from reference TRBV14 and TRBJ2-3, is as follows: EAGVTQFPSHSVIEKGQTVTLRCDPISGHDNLYWYRRVMGKEIKFLLHFVKESKQDESGMPNNRFLAERTGGTYSTLKVQPAELEDSGVYFCASRQSGRDTQYFGPGTRLTVL.

This clone showed up just once. This chain links TRBV5-1 with TRBJ2-5; tentatively, D is TRBD2 (6 bases). The J call may not be correct, given that the DNA end is closer to TRBJ2-7. The CDR3 consists of 13 residues. Germline CDR1 and CDR2: SGHRS and YFSETQ. CDR3 amino acids: CASKEGSAYEQYF. CDR3 coding DNA: TGCGCCAGCAAGGAGGGCAGCGCCTACGAGCAGTACTTC.

DNA of the CDR3: TGTGCCAGCTCACCCGCCGGACAGGGGAACTATGGCTACACCTTC. This sequence encodes CASSPAGQGNYGYTF. This chain uses TRBV18 with TRBJ1-2; TRBD1 aligns across 9 bases. The J segment lost 2 bases and the V segment lost 3 bases, leaving 4 bases of the junction unmatched. The CDR3 extends over 15 amino acids. In germline, CDR1 is KGHSH, CDR2 LQKENI.

V is TRBV7-3 and J is TRBJ2-1, with 9 bases identical to TRBD2. This CDR3 is 15 amino acids long. Trimming at V came to 2 bases and at J to 5 bases, leaving 4 bases not matched to a gene. Germline V gene sequence: CDR1 SGHTA, CDR2 FQGTGA. In nucleotides, the CDR3 is TGTGCCAGCAGCTTAGCGACTAGCGGCGACAATGAGCAGTTCTTC. Amino acids: CASSLATSGDNEQFF. The complete variable domain, with remaining parts taken from reference TRBV7-3 and TRBJ2-1, reads GAGVSQTPSNKVTEKGKYVELRCDPISGHTALYWYRQSLGQGPEFLIYFQGTGAADDSGLPNDRFFAVRPEGSVSTLKIQRTERGDSAVYLCASSLATSGDNEQFFGPGTRLTVL.

The rearrangement joins TRBV5-4 to TRBJ2-5; 10 bases line up with TRBD1. Germline V gene data show CDR1 as SGHNT and CDR2 as YYREEE (reference sequence). The CDR3 covers 15 residues. The J segment lost 1 base and the V segment lost 2 bases, leaving 2 bases of the junction unmatched. The CDR3 DNA reads as TGTGCCAGCAGCTTACGGACAGGGGGCCAAGAGACCCAGTACTTC. It specifies CASSLRTGGQETQYF.

The J gene is TRBJ1-6, the V gene TRBV7-6; D uncertain. The CDR3 has 16 amino acids. Between the trimmed V and J ends, which lost 5 bases and 5 bases, there was a span of 16 bases. Per the germline V gene, CDR1 is SGHVS and CDR2 is FNYEAQ. The CDR3 sequence: CASSRGSKLNNSPLHF. The DNA for the CDR3 is TGTGCCAGCAGCCGTGGGTCGAAACTAAATAATTCACCCCTCCACTTT.

This chain uses TRBV27 with TRBJ2-7, with TRBD2 matching 7 bases. Germline CDR1 reads MNHEY; CDR2 reads SMNVEV (reference sequence). The CDR3 length is 13 residues. The V segment lost 10 bases and the J segment 2 bases; nucleotides outside the gene matches: 8. The CDR3 protein is CATGRDATYEQYF. In nucleotides, the CDR3 is TGTGCCACAGGGAGGGACGCAACCTACGAGCAGTACTTC.

This chain links TRBV4-2 with TRBJ1-5; D is unresolved. The CDR3 length is 15 residues. Germline values: CDR1 LGHNA, CDR2 YNFKEQ. With 0 bases removed from V and 3 bases from J, the gap between germline ends came to 9 bases. The CDR3 reads CASSQDVHNNQPQHF. The CDR3 bases are TGTGCCAGCAGCCAAGATGTTCACAACAATCAGCCCCAGCATTTT.

This chain uses TRBV19 with TRBJ1-1; the match to TRBD1 covers 8 bases. The length of the CDR3 is 15 residues. Germline V CDR1 and CDR2: LNHDA, SQIVND (reference sequence). V lost 6 bases, J lost 1 base, and 7 bases stayed unmatched. DNA for the CDR3: TGTGCCAGTAGCGACCGACAGGGGCGGAACACTGAAGCTTTCTTT. Protein: CASSDRQGRNTEAFF. Complete variable domain (other parts from reference TRBV19 and TRBJ1-1): DGGITQSPKYLFRKEGQNVTLSCEQNLNHDAMYWYRQDPGQGLRLIYYSQIVNDFQKGDIAEGYSVSREKKESFPLTVTSAQKNPTAFYLCASSDRQGRNTEAFFGQGTRLTVV.

The rearrangement links TRBV5-1 to TRBJ1-2; D is possibly TRBD1 (6 bases). The CDR3 has 17 amino acids. Per germline, CDR1 SGHRS and CDR2 YFSETQ. V dropped 3 bases and J dropped 3 bases, with 21 bases sitting between them. CDR3 loop: CASSSERLGQTYYGYTF. DNA of the CDR3: TGCGCCAGCAGCTCGGAACGATTAGGACAGACCTACTATGGCTACACCTTC.

The chain carries TRBV28 and TRBJ1-1; D not certain. The CDR3 totals 13 residues. Germline-derived CDR1 and CDR2 are MDHEN and SYDVKM. V shed 3 bases and J shed 0 bases, with 5 bases lying between them. The CDR3 loop is CASSFFVNTEAFF. The CDR3 DNA sequence: TGTGCCAGCAGTTTCTTCGTGAACACTGAAGCTTTCTTT. The full variable domain, with the rest looked up from reference TRBV28 and TRBJ1-1, is DVKVTQSSRYLVKRTGEKVFLECVQDMDHENMFWYRQDPGLGLRLIYFSYDVKMKEKGDIPEGYSVSREKKERFSLILESASTNQTSMYLCASSFFVNTEAFFGQGTRLTVV.

This rearrangement joins TRBV7-9 to TRBJ2-7; the D is unclear. This CDR3 spans 13 amino acids. V was clipped by 5 bases and J by 3 bases, with 11 bases between them. Germline lookup yields CDR1 SEHNR and CDR2 FQNEAQ (reference sequence). The CDR3 coding sequence is TGTGCCAGCAGCCCCTCCTCCGGCTACGAGCAGTACTTC. Encoded protein: CASSPSSGYEQYF.

The V gene is TRBV28, the J gene TRBJ2-5; 10 bases align to TRBD1. The J call could be wrong; TRBJ2-7 is a better fit for the DNA end. Germline CDR1 MDHEN, CDR2 SYDVKM. This CDR3 comprises 14 residues. The CDR3 region is CASRGQGHSYEQYF. The CDR3 DNA sequence: TGTGCCAGCAGGGGACAGGGGCACTCCTACGAGCAGTACTTC.

The chain links TRBV2 to TRBJ2-7; TRBD2 aligns across 7 bases. Germline CDR1 reads SNHLY; CDR2 reads FYNNEI. The CDR3 runs to 16 residues. J was trimmed by 0 bases and V by 5 bases; bases with no gene match: 10. The CDR3 DNA is TGTGCCAGCAGTCTACTAGCGACCAGAGTCTCCTACGAGCAGTACTTC. The encoded protein is CASSLLATRVSYEQYF. Variable domain in full (rest from reference TRBV2 and TRBJ2-7): EPEVTQTPSHQVTQMGQEVILRCVPISNHLYFYWYRQILGQKVEFLVSFYNNEISEKSEIFDDQFSVERPDGSNFTLKIRSTKLEDSAMYFCASSLLATRVSYEQYFGPGTRLTVT.

The chain combines TRBV28 with TRBJ1-4; 8 nucleotides line up with TRBD1. Germline trimming cut 4 bases from V and 7 bases from J; bases unmatched to any gene: 14. The germline V gene has CDR1 MDHEN and CDR2 SYDVKM. The CDR3 spans 17 residues. The DNA of the CDR3 is TGTGCCAGCAGTTCCCGGGGAAGGTCAGGGGGCCTTGAAAAACTGTTTTTT. Protein product: CASSSRGRSGGLEKLFF.

This chain joins TRBV28 and TRBJ1-2, with D hard to call. From germline, CDR1 is MDHEN and CDR2 SYDVKM. CDR3 size: 12 residues. The ends were cut back, 2 bases at V and 7 bases at J, with 8 bases in the middle. The CDR3 DNA follows: TGTGCCAGCAGTTTAGCGGCGGTTGGCTACACCTTC. Translating gives CASSLAAVGYTF.

CDR3 nucleotide sequence: TGTGCCAGCAGTGAAGACAGGGTGGGGAACGAGCAGTACTTC. It yields the protein CASSEDRVGNEQYF. The chain carries TRBV2 and TRBJ2-5; maybe TRBD1 (6 bases). The DNA end is more similar to TRBJ2-7, so the J call may be wrong. The CDR3 loop spans 14 amino acids. CDR1 is SNHLY, CDR2 FYNNEI, per germline.

The J gene is TRBJ1-2, the V gene TRBV10-2; 7 nucleotides align to TRBD1. V was pared by 2 bases and J by 8 bases, with 5 bases of the junction left unmatched. The germline CDR1 and CDR2 sequences are WSHSY and SAAADI. This CDR3 contains 13 residues. The CDR3 loop reads CASSEKQGWGYTF. DNA of the CDR3: TGCGCCAGCAGTGAGAAACAGGGGTGGGGCTACACCTTC.

CDR3 bases: TGCGCGGGGGGGATAGCCTACTCCTACAATGAGCAGTTCTTC. Its translation is CAGGIAYSYNEQFF. The chain combines TRBV23-1 with TRBJ2-1, with 7 bases lining up with TRBD2. TRBV23-1 counts as an open reading frame of uncertain function. The CDR3 spans 14 residues.

The rearrangement joins TRBV5-1 to TRBJ2-3; 10 bases are shared with TRBD2. CDR1 is SGHRS and CDR2 is YFSETQ in the germline V gene. V lost 5 bases and J lost 0; bases outside the gene matches: 9. The CDR3 sequence is 17 residues long. CDR3 sequence: CASRVAGGTLSTDTQYF. The CDR3 DNA reads TGCGCCAGCAGGGTAGCGGGAGGCACCCTTAGCACAGATACGCAGTATTTT.

The chain combines TRBV5-8 with TRBJ2-7; D is perhaps TRBD1 (6 bases). CDR1 and CDR2 (germline): SGHTS, YDEGEE. The CDR3 is made up of 14 amino acids. The germline V and J ends were trimmed by 2 bases and 2 bases, with 11 bases remaining between them. CDR3 protein: CASSLVGATYEQYF. The CDR3 coding sequence is TGTGCCAGCAGCTTAGTGGGGGCGACCTACGAGCAGTACTTC.

The J gene is TRBJ2-1, the V gene TRBV9; D not certain. Germline CDR1 SGDLS, CDR2 YYNGEE. The V and J ends lost 4 bases and 1 base respectively, with 15 bases between them. CDR3 length: 16 residues. CDR3 DNA sequence: TGTGCCAGCAGCTTACGTCAGTTAGGGTCCTACAATGAGCAGTTCTTC. It encodes CASSLRQLGSYNEQFF.